The 21 T cell receptor beta chains in this list originate from one sample, sequenced in a study of CD8+CD57+ T cells in acquired aplastic anemia. TCR beta VDJ combinations and CDR3 sequences were profiled from genomic DNA. TCRdb reanalysed the reads using MiXCR and keeps one entry per CDR3 protein. Of 35,000 to 45,000 distinct CDR3 sequences in the sample, roughly two thirds were seen once. Sequencing used sorted CD4+, CD8+, or CD8+CD57+ T cells (not recorded which) from PBMCs. These receptors all come from a human donor in good health, serving as a control.

Notes on this clonotype: One junction end disagrees with the germline gene, perhaps due to a read error. This CDR3 is CASRAELNSPLHF. The CDR3 nucleotides read TGTGCCAGCAGGGCCGAACTTAATTCACCCCTCCACTTT. The rearrangement joins TRBV10-2 to TRBJ1-6; a weak D match, TRBD1 (5 bases). Germline V gene sequence: CDR1 WSHSY, CDR2 SAAADI. CDR3 length: 13 amino acids.

The chain joins TRBV7-9 to TRBJ1-4; D unclear. Germline CDR1 SEHNR, CDR2 FQNEAQ (reference sequence). The V and J ends lost 3 bases and 3 bases respectively, with 11 bases between them. The CDR3 contains 15 residues. The CDR3 is CASSFNEEPNEKLFF. The CDR3 nucleotides are TGTGCCAGCAGCTTCAACGAAGAACCTAATGAAAAACTGTTTTTT.

This clonotype turned up a few times. This chain joins TRBV7-3 and TRBJ2-5; 9 bases match TRBD2. This CDR3 is 19 amino acids long. Germline V gene lookup returns CDR1 SGHTA and CDR2 FQGTGA. Trimming at V came to 1 base and at J to 1 base, leaving 13 bases not matched to a gene. CDR3 sequence (DNA): TGTGCCAGCAGCTTAAAGGGCAGGGCTAGCGGGGAAACCCAAGAGACCCAGTACTTC. It specifies CASSLKGRASGETQETQYF.

As concerns this clonotype: The germline gene is not matched at one end of the junction; a read error may be the cause. The chain links TRBV4-1 to TRBJ1-1; D ambiguous. Germline V gene sequence: CDR1 MGHRA, CDR2 YSYEKL. The CDR3 runs to 14 residues. CDR3: CASSQEPYSTEAFF. CDR3 in DNA: TGCGCCAGCAGCCAAGAACCCTACAGTACTGAAGCCTTCTTT.

This chain links TRBV11-1 with TRBJ1-6; the match to TRBD1 covers 7 bases. From germline, CDR1 is SGHAT and CDR2 FQDESV (reference sequence). V trimming: 3 bases; J trimming: 9 bases; junction bases outside the gene matches: 11. The CDR3 sequence is 16 residues long. The CDR3 region has the DNA TGTGCCAGCAGCTTCCCCCCGGTGGACAGGAGTTCACCCCTCCACTTT. This translates into CASSFPPVDRSSPLHF.

This chain connects TRBV25-1 to TRBJ1-2; D unclear. The CDR3 sequence is 14 residues long. Trimming left V 1 base short and J 12 bases short, with 18 bases between. Germline V gene lookup returns CDR1 MGHDK and CDR2 SYGVNS. For the CDR3, the DNA is TGTGCCAGCAGTGAATTGGCCTCGAGCACTGGAAACACCTTC. This sequence encodes CASSELASSTGNTF.

There are many counts of this clonotype. The chain combines TRBV7-3 with TRBJ2-5; 10 bases line up with TRBD2. Germline CDR1 reads SGHTA; CDR2 reads FQGTGA. The CDR3 covers 15 residues. J gave up 4 bases and V 5 bases, and 7 bases lay outside the gene matches. The CDR3 is CASSRSGGARETQYF. CDR3 in DNA: TGTGCCAGCAGCCGAAGCGGGGGGGCAAGAGAGACCCAGTACTTC.

This sequence joins TRBV20-1 and TRBJ2-4, with D possibly TRBD2 on 5 matching bases. The CDR3 loop spans 14 amino acids. Germline CDR1 is DFQATT and CDR2 is SNEGSKA (reference sequence). Trimming shortened V by 5 bases and J by 0 bases, and 11 bases separated the two germline ends. Here the CDR3 reads CSADRTLAKNIQYF. The CDR3 nucleotides are TGCAGTGCTGACCGGACTCTAGCCAAAAACATTCAGTACTTC.

This clonotype was observed a few times. The V and J genes are TRBV2 and TRBJ1-6; 8 bases align to TRBD1. CDR1 is SNHLY and CDR2 is FYNNEI in the germline V gene. The junction had 7 bases not matched to a gene; V was cut back by 6 bases and J by 9 bases. The CDR3 totals 14 residues. CDR3 sequence reads: CASSMTGVGSPLHF. Here the CDR3 DNA reads TGTGCCAGCAGCATGACAGGGGTTGGTTCACCCCTCCACTTT.

At least ten counts were recorded for this clonotype. The chain joins TRBV20-1 to TRBJ2-7; D may be TRBD1 (6 bases). The V gene's germline CDR1 is DFQATT and CDR2 SNEGSKA (reference sequence). The CDR3 has 14 amino acids. Deletions cut 5 bases from V and 5 bases from J, with 19 bases between. CDR3 sequence reads: CSAPGPRGQDEQYF. The CDR3 DNA reads as TGCAGTGCTCCGGGACCCAGGGGCCAGGACGAGCAGTACTTC.

This clonotype rates as medium-sized. The CDR3 bases are TGCAGTGCATCAGGGGGGCCAGGCTCCTATAATTCACCCCTCCACTTT. Translating it yields CSASGGPGSYNSPLHF. The chain combines TRBV20-1 with TRBJ1-6; 7 bases line up with TRBD1. With V trimmed by 6 bases and J by 0 bases, 8 bases remained unmatched. From germline, CDR1 is DFQATT and CDR2 SNEGSKA (reference sequence). The CDR3 is 16 residues long.

This clonotype was recorded at least ten times. The V call is TRBV12-3 or TRBV12-4, the J call TRBJ1-1, with 11 bases fitting TRBD1. V lost 3 bases to trimming and J lost 0 bases; unmatched junction nucleotides: 6. The CDR3 is 17 amino acids. The CDR3 loop reads CASSLGDRGEMNTEAFF. CDR3 nucleotide sequence: TGTGCCAGCAGTTTGGGGGACAGGGGGGAGATGAACACTGAAGCTTTCTTT.

A remark on this clonotype: The junction departs from germline at one end; a sequencing error may be responsible. The chain joins TRBV3-1 to TRBJ2-7; D ambiguous. This CDR3 is 15 amino acids long. Germline-derived CDR1 and CDR2 are LGHDT and YNNKEL (reference sequence). CDR3 sequence: CASSQAHGSYYEQYF. CDR3 nucleotides: TGCGCCAGCAGCCAAGCTCACGGGTCCTACTACGAGCAGTACTTC.

The chain uses TRBV4-3 and TRBJ1-5; no reliable D call. Germline V gene sequence: CDR1 LGHNA, CDR2 YSLEER. The CDR3 is made up of 15 amino acids. V was shortened by 4 bases and J by 0 bases, with 10 bases between the two germline ends. The CDR3, as DNA: TGCGCCAGCAGCCCACAGATTACTAGCAATCAGCCCCAGCATTTT. It encodes CASSPQITSNQPQHF.

Notes on this clonotype: An end of the junction differs from the germline gene, which may be a read error. The V and J genes are TRBV15 and TRBJ1-5; no clear D. Per germline, CDR1 LNHNV and CDR2 YYDKDF (reference sequence). This CDR3 comprises 14 residues. This chain's CDR3 is CATSRTNSNQPQRF. CDR3 sequence (DNA): TGTGCCACCAGCAGAACGAATAGCAATCAGCCCCAGCGTTTT.

J is TRBJ1-6 and V is TRBV19; TRBD1 matches at 8 bases. V gave up 4 bases and J gave up 7 bases; unmatched junction bases: 6. Germline V CDR1 and CDR2: LNHDA, SQIVND (reference sequence). This CDR3 comprises 15 residues. The CDR3 region is CASSTRTGRNSPLHF. The DNA for the CDR3 is TGTGCCAGTAGTACGCGGACAGGGAGGAATTCACCCCTCCACTTT.

This rearrangement joins TRBV7-7 to TRBJ1-5; D is possibly TRBD1 (5 bases). Germline CDR1 is SSHAT and CDR2 is FNYEAQ (reference sequence). The CDR3 extends over 13 amino acids. Trimming cost V 9 bases and J 11 bases, with 20 bases left between them. CDR3 DNA sequence: TGTGCCAGTAGCCGGGGACGGTTGAAATCCCAGCATTTT. It specifies CASSRGRLKSQHF.

This clonotype is judged medium-sized. The rearrangement links TRBV24-1 to TRBJ1-3; no reliable D call. The V gene lost 5 bases and the J gene lost 4 bases, with 8 bases spanning the gap. Germline V CDR1 and CDR2: KGHDR, SFDVKD. This CDR3 spans 13 amino acids. This chain's CDR3 is CATSGDQGNTIYF. The CDR3 region has the DNA TGTGCCACCAGTGGCGACCAGGGAAACACCATATATTTT.

The genes are TRBV5-6 and TRBJ1-6; D gene ambiguous. Between the trimmed V and J ends, which lost 1 base and 6 bases, there was a span of 14 bases. Germline V gives CDR1 SGHDT, CDR2 YYEEEE. The CDR3 length is 16 residues. For the CDR3, the DNA is TGTGCCAGCAGCTTGTGGACTCTGAGGGTTAATTCACCCCTCCACTTT. It is translated as CASSLWTLRVNSPLHF.

This clonotype has only a few counts. The rearrangement links TRBV15 to TRBJ2-1; no clear D. Per the germline V gene, CDR1 is LNHNV and CDR2 is YYDKDF (reference sequence). V was trimmed by 0 bases and J by 9 bases, leaving 12 bases between them. This CDR3 has 14 residues. CDR3 sequence reads: CATSRDQERSEQFF. CDR3 nucleotide sequence: TGTGCCACCAGCAGAGATCAAGAGCGTTCTGAGCAGTTCTTC.

V and J are TRBV2 and TRBJ2-5, with 8 bases fitting TRBD1. The CDR3 contains 14 residues. CDR1 SNHLY and CDR2 FYNNEI come from the germline V gene. V shed 6 bases and J 6 bases; nucleotides not matched to a gene: 9. CDR3 sequence (DNA): TGTGCCAGCAGCCCTCGGACAGGGTTAAAGACCCAGTACTTC. Translating it yields CASSPRTGLKTQYF.